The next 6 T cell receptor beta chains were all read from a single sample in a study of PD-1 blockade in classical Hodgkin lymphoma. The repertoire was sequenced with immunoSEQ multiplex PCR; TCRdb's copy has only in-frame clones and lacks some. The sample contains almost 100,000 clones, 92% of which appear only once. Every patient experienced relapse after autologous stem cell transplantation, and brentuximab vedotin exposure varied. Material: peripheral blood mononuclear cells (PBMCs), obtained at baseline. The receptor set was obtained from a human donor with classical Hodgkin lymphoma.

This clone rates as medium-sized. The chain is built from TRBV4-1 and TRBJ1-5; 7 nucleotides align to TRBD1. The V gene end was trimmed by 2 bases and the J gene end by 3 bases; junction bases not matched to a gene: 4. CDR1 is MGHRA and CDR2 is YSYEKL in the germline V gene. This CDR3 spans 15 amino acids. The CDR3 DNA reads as TGCGCCAGCAGCCAATCTGGACAGGTCAATCAGCCCCAGCATTTT. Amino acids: CASSQSGQVNQPQHF.

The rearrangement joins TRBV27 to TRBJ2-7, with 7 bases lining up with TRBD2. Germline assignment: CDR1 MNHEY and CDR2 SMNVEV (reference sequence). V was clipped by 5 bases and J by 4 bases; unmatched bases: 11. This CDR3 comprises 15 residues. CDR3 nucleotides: TGTGCCAGCAGTCCATCTAGGGGCGGGGGATACGAGCAGTACTTC. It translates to CASSPSRGGGYEQYF.

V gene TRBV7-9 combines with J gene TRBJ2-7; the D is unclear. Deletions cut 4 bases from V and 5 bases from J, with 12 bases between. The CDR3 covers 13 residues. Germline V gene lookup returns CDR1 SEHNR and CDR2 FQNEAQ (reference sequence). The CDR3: CASSSPHIDEQYF. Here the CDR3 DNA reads TGTGCCAGCAGCTCCCCGCACATCGACGAGCAGTACTTC.

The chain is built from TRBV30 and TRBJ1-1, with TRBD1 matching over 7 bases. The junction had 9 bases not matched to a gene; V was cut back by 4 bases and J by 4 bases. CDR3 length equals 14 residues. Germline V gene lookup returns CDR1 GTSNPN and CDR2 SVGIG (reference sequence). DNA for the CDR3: TGTGCCTGGAAACAGGGGATGATTAGCACTGAAGCTTTCTTT. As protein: CAWKQGMISTEAFF.

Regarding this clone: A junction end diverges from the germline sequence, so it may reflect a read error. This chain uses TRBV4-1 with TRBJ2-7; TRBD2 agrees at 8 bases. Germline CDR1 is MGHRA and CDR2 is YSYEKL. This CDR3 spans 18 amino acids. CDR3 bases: TGCGCCAGCAGCCGAACGACTACGAGCGGGAGTGGCTCCTTCGAGCAGTACTTC. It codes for CASSRTTTSGSGSFEQYF.

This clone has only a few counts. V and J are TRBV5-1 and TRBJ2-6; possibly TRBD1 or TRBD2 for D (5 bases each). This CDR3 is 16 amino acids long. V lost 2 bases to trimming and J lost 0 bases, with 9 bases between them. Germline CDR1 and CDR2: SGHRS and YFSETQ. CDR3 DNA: TGCGCCAGCAGCTTATGGGGGACCTCTGGGGCCAACGTCCTGACTTTC. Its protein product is CASSLWGTSGANVLTF.